This is a list of T cell receptor beta chains from one sample in a study of metastatic and nonmetastatic thyroid tumors. TCRdb re-called the PCR reads via MiXCR. The sample consists of 30,000 to 35,000 clones, roughly 18% of them appearing once. Sample: blood. Every receptor here comes from a female donor with papillary thyroid cancer or a benign thyroid nodule (not recorded which). Some clones in this sample may be carry-over from other donors' samples. Each CDR3 is given with its conserved first and last residue. Fields, in order: J gene, V gene, CDR3 protein.

J gene: TRBJ2-7
V gene: TRBV6-1
CDR3 protein: CASSHSSPPYEQYF

J gene: TRBJ2-1
V gene: TRBV3-1
CDR3 protein: CASSQDPSSYNEQFF

J gene: TRBJ2-3
V gene: TRBV5-1
CDR3 protein: CASSGPAGASTDTQYF

J gene: TRBJ1-2
V gene: TRBV2
CDR3 protein: CASSDSAARGYTF

J gene: TRBJ1-4
V gene: TRBV28
CDR3 protein: CASSALGDTSTNEKLFF

J gene: TRBJ2-7
V gene: TRBV27
CDR3 protein: CASGFWDSSYEQYF

J gene: TRBJ2-1
V gene: TRBV4-3
CDR3 protein: CASSYLPLATKGDEQFF

J gene: TRBJ2-2
V gene: TRBV6-1
CDR3 protein: CASRRCQGGELFF

J gene: TRBJ1-6
V gene: TRBV28
CDR3 protein: CASTPPRGPLQF

J gene: TRBJ1-1
V gene: TRBV5-4
CDR3 protein: CASSAGQGVTEAFF

J gene: TRBJ1-6
V gene: TRBV27
CDR3 protein: CASSPQRNSPLHF

J gene: TRBJ2-3
V gene: TRBV6-1
CDR3 protein: CASRRSGSASTDTQYF

J gene: TRBJ2-1
V gene: TRBV6-1
CDR3 protein: CASSGRSSTYNEQFF

J gene: TRBJ2-1
V gene: TRBV20-1
CDR3 protein: CSARGLLGGGYNEQFF

J gene: TRBJ2-3
V gene: TRBV7-2
CDR3 protein: CASSKRVLATSTDTQYF

J gene: TRBJ2-7
V gene: TRBV11-1
CDR3 protein: CASSPQGLSYEQYF

J gene: TRBJ2-5
V gene: TRBV5-1
CDR3 protein: CASSRTGGTQETQYF

J gene: TRBJ2-1
V gene: TRBV20-1
CDR3 protein: CSARDPTSGSRQNEQFF

J gene: TRBJ2-7
V gene: TRBV5-1
CDR3 protein: CANRIGTDGEQYF

J gene: TRBJ1-4
V gene: TRBV20-1
CDR3 protein: CSAIQGATNEKLFF

J gene: TRBJ2-7
V gene: TRBV5-4
CDR3 protein: CASIVAGGGSYEQYF

J gene: TRBJ1-2
V gene: TRBV6-2/TRBV6-3
CDR3 protein: CASRHPHGGSYTF

J gene: TRBJ1-4
V gene: TRBV29-1
CDR3 protein: CSVGLPWSSEKLFF

J gene: TRBJ1-5
V gene: TRBV12-3/TRBV12-4
CDR3 protein: CASRTGDNQPQHF

J gene: TRBJ2-2
V gene: TRBV24-1
CDR3 protein: CATSDATVANTGELFF

J gene: TRBJ1-4
V gene: TRBV20-1
CDR3 protein: CSARASGQGNEKLFF

J gene: TRBJ2-7
V gene: TRBV11-2
CDR3 protein: CASAPRGQGSGEQYF

J gene: TRBJ2-5
V gene: TRBV7-6
CDR3 protein: CASSSSSFQTQYF

J gene: TRBJ2-7
V gene: TRBV11-3
CDR3 protein: CASSNRQGRYEQHF

J gene: TRBJ2-1
V gene: TRBV20-1
CDR3 protein: CSATDRLYNEQFF

J gene: TRBJ1-2
V gene: TRBV14
CDR3 protein: CASSLRDRGRRGYGYTF

J gene: TRBJ1-5
V gene: TRBV5-1
CDR3 protein: CASSLDPVSYSNQPQHF

J gene: TRBJ1-6
V gene: TRBV6-1
CDR3 protein: CASSWVRGSSYNSPLHF

J gene: TRBJ2-7
V gene: TRBV7-2
CDR3 protein: CASSLATKLHQYF

J gene: TRBJ2-2
V gene: TRBV5-1
CDR3 protein: CASSSSGTGRPGELFF

J gene: TRBJ1-6
V gene: TRBV14
CDR3 protein: CASSQTQYNSPLHF